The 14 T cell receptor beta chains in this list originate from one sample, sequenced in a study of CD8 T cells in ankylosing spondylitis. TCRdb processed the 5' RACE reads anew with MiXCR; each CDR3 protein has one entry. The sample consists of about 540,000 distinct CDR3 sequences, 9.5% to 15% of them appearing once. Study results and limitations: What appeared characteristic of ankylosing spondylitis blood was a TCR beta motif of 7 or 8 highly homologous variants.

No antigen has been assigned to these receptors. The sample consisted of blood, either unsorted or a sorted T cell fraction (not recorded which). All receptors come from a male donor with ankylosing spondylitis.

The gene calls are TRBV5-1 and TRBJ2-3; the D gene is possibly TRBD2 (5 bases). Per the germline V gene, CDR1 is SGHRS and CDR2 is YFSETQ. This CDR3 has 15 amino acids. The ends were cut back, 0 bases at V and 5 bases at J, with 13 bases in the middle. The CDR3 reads CASSLGQDRGDTQYF. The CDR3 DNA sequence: TGCGCCAGCAGCTTGGGGCAGGACCGGGGAGATACGCAGTATTTT.

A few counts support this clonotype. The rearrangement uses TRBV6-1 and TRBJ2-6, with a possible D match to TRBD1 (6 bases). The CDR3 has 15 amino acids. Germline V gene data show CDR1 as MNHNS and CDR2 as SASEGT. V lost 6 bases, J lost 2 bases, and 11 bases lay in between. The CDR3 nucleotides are TGTGCCAGCAGGCTACAGGGAGCTGGGGCCAACGTCCTGACTTTC. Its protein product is CASRLQGAGANVLTF.

The CDR3 sequence: CAGGKGSQANEQFF. Written as DNA, the CDR3 is TGTGCCGGGGGGAAGGGGTCCCAGGCCAATGAGCAGTTCTTC. The chain uses TRBV6-2 or TRBV6-3 and TRBJ2-1; TRBD2 is a possible D gene (6 bases). Per germline, CDR1 MNHEY and CDR2 SVGEGT. Deletions cut 11 bases from V and 6 bases from J, with 20 bases between. The CDR3 has 14 amino acids.

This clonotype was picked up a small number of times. The CDR3 bases are TGTGCCAGCAGCTTTACTCTCGATACGCAGTATTTT. Translation: CASSFTLDTQYF. The chain couples TRBV7-9 to TRBJ2-3; D is unclear. V was clipped by 3 bases and J by 6 bases, with 7 bases between them. CDR3 size: 12 residues. Germline V gives CDR1 SEHNR, CDR2 FQNEAQ (reference sequence).

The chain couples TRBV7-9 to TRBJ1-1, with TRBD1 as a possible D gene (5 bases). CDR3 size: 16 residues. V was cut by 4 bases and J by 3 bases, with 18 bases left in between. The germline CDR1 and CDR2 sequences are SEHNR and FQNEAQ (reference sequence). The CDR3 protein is CASSSPGDGLDTEAFF. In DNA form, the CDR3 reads TGTGCCAGCAGCTCGCCGGGGGACGGGTTGGACACTGAAGCTTTCTTT.

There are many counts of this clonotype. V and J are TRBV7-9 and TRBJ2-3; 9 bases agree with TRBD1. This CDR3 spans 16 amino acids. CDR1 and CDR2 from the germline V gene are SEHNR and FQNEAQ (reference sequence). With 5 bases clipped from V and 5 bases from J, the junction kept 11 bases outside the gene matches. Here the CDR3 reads CASSRKTGQGLDTQYF. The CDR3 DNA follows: TGTGCCAGCAGCCGGAAAACAGGACAGGGGTTAGATACGCAGTATTTT.

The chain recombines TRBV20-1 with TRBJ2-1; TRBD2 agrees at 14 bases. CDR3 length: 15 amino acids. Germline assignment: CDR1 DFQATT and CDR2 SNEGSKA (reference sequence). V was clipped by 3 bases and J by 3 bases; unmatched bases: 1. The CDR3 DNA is TGCAGTGCTAGTGGACTAGCGGGGGGCTACAATGAGCAGTTCTTC. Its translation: CSASGLAGGYNEQFF.

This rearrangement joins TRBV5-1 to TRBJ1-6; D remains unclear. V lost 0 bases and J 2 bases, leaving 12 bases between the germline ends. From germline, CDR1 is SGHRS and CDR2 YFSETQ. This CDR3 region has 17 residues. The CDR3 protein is CASSLGLAGTYNSPLHF. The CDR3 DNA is TGCGCCAGCAGCTTGGGGCTGGCCGGTACCTATAATTCACCCCTCCACTTT.

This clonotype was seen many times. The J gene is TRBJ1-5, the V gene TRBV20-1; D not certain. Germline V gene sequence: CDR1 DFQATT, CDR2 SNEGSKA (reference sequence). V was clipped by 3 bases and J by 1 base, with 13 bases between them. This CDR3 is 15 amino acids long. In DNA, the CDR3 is TGCAGTGCTAGTAGCGGGAGACGCAGCAATCAGCCCCAGCATTTT. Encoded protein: CSASSGRRSNQPQHF.

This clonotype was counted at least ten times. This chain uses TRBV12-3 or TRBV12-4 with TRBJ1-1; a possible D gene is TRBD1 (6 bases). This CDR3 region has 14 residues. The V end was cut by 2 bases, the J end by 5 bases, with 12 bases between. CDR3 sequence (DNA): TGTGCCAGCAGTTTACGTCGGGGGCAGACTGAAGCTTTCTTT. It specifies CASSLRRGQTEAFF.

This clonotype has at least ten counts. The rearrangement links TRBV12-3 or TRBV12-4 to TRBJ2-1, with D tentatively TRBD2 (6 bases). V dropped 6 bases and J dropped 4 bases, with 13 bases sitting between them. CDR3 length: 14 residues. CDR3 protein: CASRLGGSYNEQFF. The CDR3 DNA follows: TGTGCCAGCAGGTTGGGAGGCAGTTACAATGAGCAGTTCTTC.

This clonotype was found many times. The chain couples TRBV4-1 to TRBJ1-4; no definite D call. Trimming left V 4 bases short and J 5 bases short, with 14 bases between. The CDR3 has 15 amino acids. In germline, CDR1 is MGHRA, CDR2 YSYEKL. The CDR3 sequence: CASSLQEVVNEKLFF. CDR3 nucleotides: TGCGCCAGCAGCCTTCAGGAGGTAGTGAATGAAAAACTGTTTTTT.

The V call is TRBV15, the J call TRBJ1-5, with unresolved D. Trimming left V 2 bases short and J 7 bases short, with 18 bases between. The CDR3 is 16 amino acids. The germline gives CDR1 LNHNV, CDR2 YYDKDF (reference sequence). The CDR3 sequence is CATSRNAPSSGQPQHF. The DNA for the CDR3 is TGTGCCACCAGCAGAAACGCCCCGTCCAGTGGCCAGCCCCAGCATTTT. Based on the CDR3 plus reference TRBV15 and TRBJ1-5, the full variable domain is DAMVIQNPRYQVTQFGKPVTLSCSQTLNHNVMYWYQQKSSQAPKLLFHYYDKDFNNEADTPDNFQSRRPNTSFCFLDIRSPGLGDTAMYLCATSRNAPSSGQPQHFGDGTRLSIL.

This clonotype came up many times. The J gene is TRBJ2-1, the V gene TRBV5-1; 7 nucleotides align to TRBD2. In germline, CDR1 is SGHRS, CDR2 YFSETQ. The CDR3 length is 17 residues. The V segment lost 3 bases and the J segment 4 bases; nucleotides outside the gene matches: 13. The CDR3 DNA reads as TGCGCCAGCAGCTCCCCCCCTCCAGCGGGATATTACAATGAGCAGTTCTTC. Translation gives CASSSPPPAGYYNEQFF.